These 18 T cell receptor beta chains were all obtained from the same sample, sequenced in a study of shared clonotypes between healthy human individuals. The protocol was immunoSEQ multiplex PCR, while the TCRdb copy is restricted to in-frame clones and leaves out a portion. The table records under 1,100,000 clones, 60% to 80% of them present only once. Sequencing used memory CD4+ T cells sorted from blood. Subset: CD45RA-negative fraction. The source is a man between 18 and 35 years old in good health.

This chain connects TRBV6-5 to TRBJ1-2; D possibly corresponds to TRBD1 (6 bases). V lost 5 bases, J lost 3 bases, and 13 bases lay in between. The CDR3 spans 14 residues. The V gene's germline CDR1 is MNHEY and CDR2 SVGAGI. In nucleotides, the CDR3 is TGTGCCAGCAGTACTACGACAGGAGACTATGGCTACACCTTC. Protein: CASSTTTGDYGYTF.

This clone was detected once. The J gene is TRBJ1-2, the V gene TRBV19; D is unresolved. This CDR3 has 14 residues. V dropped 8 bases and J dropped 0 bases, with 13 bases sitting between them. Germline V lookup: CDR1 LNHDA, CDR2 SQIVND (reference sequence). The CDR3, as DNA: TGTGCCAGTGCAGAGGGTGTTACTAACTATGGCTACACCTTC. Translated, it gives CASAEGVTNYGYTF.

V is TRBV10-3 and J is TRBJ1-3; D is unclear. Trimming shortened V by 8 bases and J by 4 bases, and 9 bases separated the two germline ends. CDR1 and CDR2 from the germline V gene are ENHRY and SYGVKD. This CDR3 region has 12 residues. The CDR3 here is CAIATAGNTIYF. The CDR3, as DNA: TGTGCCATCGCTACGGCGGGAAACACCATATATTTT.

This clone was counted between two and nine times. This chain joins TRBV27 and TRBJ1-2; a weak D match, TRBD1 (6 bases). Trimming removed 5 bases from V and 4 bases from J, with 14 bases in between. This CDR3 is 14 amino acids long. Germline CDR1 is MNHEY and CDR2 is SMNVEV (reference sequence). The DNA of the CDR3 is TGTGCCAGCAGTCCCCGTAGAGGGGGCTATGGCTACACCTTC. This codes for CASSPRRGGYGYTF.

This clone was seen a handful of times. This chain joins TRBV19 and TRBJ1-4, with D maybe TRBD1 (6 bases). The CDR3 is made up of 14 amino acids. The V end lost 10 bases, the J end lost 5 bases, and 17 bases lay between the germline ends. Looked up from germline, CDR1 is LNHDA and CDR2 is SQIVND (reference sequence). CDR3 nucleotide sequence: TGTGCCATGACAGTGGGGACACCGAATGAAAAACTGTTTTTT. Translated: CAMTVGTPNEKLFF.

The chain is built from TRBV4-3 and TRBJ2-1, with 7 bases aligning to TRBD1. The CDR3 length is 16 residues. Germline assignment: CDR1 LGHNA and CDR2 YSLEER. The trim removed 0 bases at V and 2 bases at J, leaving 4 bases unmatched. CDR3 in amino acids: CASSQEGGGPYNEQFF. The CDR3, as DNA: TGCGCCAGCAGCCAAGAAGGGGGCGGGCCCTACAATGAGCAGTTCTTC.

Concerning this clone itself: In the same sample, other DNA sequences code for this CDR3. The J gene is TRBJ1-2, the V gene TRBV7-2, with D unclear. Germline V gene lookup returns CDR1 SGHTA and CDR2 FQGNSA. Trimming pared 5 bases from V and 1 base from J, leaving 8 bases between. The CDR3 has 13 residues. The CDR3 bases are TGTGCCAGCAGCCCCGACCGTAACTATGGCTACACCTTC. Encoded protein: CASSPDRNYGYTF.

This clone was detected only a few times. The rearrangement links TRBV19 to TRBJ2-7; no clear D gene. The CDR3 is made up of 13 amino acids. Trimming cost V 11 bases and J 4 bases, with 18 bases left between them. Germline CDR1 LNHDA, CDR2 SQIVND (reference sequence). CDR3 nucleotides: TGTGCCTCCCAACCGCCTTATGGGTACGAGCAGTACTTC. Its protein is CASQPPYGYEQYF.

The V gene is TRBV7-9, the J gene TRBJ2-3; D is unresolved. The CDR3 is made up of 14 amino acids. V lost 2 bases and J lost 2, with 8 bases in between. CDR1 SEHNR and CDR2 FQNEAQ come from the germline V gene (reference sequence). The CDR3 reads CASSLSISTDTQYF. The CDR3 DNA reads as TGTGCCAGCAGCTTATCGATCTCCACAGATACGCAGTATTTT.

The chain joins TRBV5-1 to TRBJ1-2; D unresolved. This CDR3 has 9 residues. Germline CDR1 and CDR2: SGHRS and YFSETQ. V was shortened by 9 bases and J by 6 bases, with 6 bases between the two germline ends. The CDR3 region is CATQDGYTF. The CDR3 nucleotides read TGCGCCACCCAGGATGGCTACACCTTC.

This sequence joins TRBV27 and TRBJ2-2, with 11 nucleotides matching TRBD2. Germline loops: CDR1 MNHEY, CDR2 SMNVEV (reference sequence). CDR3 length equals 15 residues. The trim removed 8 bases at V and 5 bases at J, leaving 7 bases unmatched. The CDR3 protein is CASALAGGPTGELFF. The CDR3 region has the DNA TGTGCCAGCGCATTAGCGGGGGGGCCGACCGGGGAGCTGTTTTTT.

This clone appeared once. CDR3 amino acids: CASSEKQKSGYTF. The CDR3 DNA follows: TGTGCCAGCAGTGAAAAACAGAAGTCGGGCTACACCTTC. The gene calls are TRBV6-1 and TRBJ1-2; D uncertain. The CDR3 totals 13 residues. The germline V and J ends were trimmed by 2 bases and 8 bases, with 12 bases remaining between them. The V gene's germline CDR1 is MNHNS and CDR2 SASEGT.

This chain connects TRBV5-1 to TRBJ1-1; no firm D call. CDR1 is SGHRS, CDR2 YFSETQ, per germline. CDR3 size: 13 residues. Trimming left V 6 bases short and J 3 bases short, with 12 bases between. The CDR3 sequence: CASKVSQDTEAFF. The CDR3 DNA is TGCGCCAGCAAGGTGAGCCAAGACACTGAAGCTTTCTTT.

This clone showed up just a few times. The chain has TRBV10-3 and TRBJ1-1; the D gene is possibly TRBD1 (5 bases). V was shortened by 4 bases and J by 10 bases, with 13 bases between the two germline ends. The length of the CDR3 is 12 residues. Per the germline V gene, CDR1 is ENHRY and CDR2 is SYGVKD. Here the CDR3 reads CAISGGDRGAFF. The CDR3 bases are TGTGCCATCAGTGGAGGGGACCGAGGAGCTTTCTTT.

The CDR3 reads CAREGGTGSSYEQYF. The CDR3 nucleotides are TGTGCCAGAGAAGGGGGGACGGGGAGTTCCTACGAGCAGTACTTC. The J gene is TRBJ2-7, the V gene TRBV2, with D perhaps matching TRBD1 or TRBD2 (6 bases each). Trimming left V 9 bases short and J 1 base short, with 19 bases between. This CDR3 comprises 15 residues. Germline V gene data show CDR1 as SNHLY and CDR2 as FYNNEI.

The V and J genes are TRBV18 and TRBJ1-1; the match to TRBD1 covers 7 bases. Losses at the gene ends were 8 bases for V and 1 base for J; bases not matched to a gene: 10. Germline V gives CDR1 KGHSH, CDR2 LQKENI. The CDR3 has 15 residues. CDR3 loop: CASPPPGQRNTEAFF. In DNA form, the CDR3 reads TGTGCCAGCCCCCCCCCGGGACAGAGGAACACTGAAGCTTTCTTT. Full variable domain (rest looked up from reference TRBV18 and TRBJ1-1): NAGVMQNPRHLVRRRGQEARLRCSPMKGHSHVYWYRQLPEEGLKFMVYLQKENIIDESGMPKERFSAEFPKEGPSILRIQQVVRGDSAAYFCASPPPGQRNTEAFFGQGTRLTVV.

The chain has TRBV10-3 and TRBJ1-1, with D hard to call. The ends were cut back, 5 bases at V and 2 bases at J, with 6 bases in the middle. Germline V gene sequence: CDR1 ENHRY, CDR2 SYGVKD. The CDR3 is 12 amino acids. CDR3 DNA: TGTGCCATCAGTCTAAGTAACACTGAAGCTTTCTTT. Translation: CAISLSNTEAFF.

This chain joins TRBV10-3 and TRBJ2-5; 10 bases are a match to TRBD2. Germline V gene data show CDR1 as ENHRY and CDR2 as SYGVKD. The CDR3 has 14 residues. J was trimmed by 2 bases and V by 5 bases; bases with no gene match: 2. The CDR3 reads CAISFSGGQETQYF. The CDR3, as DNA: TGTGCCATCAGTTTTAGCGGGGGGCAAGAGACCCAGTACTTC.